Sequencing of this TCR beta chain was carried out in a study of cytomegalovirus exposure and HLA in healthy donors. Findings of the study overall: An observed cluster of highly shared sequence variants was recorded as a likely sequencing artifact. The listing of 150 to 200 TCR beta chains classed them as cytomegalovirus-associated. A later analysis linked a missense variant in DCLRE1C to the trimming of TCR beta V and J genes.

The PCR was carried out with 60 Vbeta primers and 13 Jbeta primers. Profiling relied on immunoSEQ multiplex PCR, and the TCRdb table lists in-frame clones only, not all of them. This sample has fewer than 150,000 clones; about four fifths occur once, and the top ten carry less than 3%. CDR3 length: 15 residues. The germline gives CDR1 LNHDA, CDR2 SQIVND (reference sequence). Trimming stripped 3 bases from V and 6 bases from J, with 18 bases between. A word on this clone: The antigen remains unidentified.

The sequence derives from a male donor in good health and CMV-seronegative. The source material was PBMCs. This chain links TRBV19 with TRBJ2-7, with D perhaps matching TRBD1 (7 bases). This chain's CDR3 is CASSIRAGWTGEQYF. CDR3 sequence (DNA): TGTGCCAGTAGTATTAGAGCGGGTTGGACAGGCGAGCAGTACTTC.